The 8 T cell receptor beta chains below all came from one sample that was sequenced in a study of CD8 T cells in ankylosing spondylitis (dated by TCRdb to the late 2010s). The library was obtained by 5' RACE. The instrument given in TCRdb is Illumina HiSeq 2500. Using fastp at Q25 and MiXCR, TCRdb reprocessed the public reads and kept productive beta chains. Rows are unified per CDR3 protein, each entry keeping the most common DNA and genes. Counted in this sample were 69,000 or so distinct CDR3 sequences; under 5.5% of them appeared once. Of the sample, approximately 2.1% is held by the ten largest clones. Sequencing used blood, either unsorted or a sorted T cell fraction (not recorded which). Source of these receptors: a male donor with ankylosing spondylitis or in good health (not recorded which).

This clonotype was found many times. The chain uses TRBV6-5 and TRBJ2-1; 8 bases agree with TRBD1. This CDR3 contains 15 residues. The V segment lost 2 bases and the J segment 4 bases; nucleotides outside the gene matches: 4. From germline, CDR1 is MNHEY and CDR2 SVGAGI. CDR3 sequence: CASSYPGQGYNEQFF. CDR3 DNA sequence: TGTGCCAGCAGTTACCCCGGACAGGGTTACAATGAGCAGTTCTTC.

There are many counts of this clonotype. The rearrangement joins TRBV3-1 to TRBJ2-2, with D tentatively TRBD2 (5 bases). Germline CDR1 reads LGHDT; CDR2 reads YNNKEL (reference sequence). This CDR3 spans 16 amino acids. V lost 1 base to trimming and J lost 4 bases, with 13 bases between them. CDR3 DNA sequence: TGTGCCAGCAGCCAAGTCAGCGGCTCGAGCACCGGGGAGCTGTTTTTT. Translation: CASSQVSGSSTGELFF.

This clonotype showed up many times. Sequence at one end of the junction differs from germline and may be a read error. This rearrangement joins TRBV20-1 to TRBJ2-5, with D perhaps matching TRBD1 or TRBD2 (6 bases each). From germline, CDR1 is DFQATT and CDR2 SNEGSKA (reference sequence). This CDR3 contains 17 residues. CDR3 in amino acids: CCARVVGQGRGGETQYF. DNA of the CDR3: TGCTGTGCTAGAGTGGTAGGGCAGGGGCGAGGGGGGGAGACCCAGTACTTC.

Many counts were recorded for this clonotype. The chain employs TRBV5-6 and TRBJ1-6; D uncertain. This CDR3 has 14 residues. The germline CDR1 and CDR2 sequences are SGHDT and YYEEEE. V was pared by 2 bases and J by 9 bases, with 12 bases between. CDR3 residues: CASSLIGAGSPLHF. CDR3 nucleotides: TGTGCCAGCAGCTTAATCGGTGCGGGTTCACCCCTCCACTTT.

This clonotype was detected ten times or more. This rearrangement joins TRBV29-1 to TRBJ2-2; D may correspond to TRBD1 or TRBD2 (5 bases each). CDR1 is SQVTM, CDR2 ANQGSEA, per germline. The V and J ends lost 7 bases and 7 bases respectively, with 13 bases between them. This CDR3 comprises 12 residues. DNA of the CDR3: TGCAGCGCTATCCCGGGGCGCGGGGAGCTGTTTTTT. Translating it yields CSAIPGRGELFF.

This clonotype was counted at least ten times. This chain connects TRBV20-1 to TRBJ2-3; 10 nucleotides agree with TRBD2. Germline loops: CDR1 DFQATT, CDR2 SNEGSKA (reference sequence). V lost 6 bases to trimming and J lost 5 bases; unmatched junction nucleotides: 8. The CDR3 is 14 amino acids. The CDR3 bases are TGCAGTGCATGGCCGGGACTAGCGAGAGATACGCAGTATTTT. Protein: CSAWPGLARDTQYF.

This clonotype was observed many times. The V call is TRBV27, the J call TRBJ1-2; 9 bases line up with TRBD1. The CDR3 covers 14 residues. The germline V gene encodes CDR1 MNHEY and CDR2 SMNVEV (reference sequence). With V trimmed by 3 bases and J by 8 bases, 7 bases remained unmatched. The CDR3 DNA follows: TGTGCCAGCAGTTTTACAGGGGGCGGTTGGGGCTACACCTTC. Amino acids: CASSFTGGGWGYTF.

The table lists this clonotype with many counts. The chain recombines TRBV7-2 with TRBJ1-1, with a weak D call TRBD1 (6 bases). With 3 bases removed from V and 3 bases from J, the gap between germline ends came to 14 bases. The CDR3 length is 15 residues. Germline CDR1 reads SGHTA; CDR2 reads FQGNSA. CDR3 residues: CASSLGAGIDTEAFF. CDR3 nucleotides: TGTGCCAGCAGCTTGGGGGCGGGAATCGACACTGAAGCTTTCTTT. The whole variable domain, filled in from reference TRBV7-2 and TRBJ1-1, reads GAGVSQSPSNKVTEKGKDVELRCDPISGHTALYWYRQSLGQGLEFLIYFQGNSAPDKSGLPSDRFSAERTGGSVSTLTIQRTQQEDSAVYLCASSLGAGIDTEAFFGQGTRLTVV.